This T cell receptor (beta chain) was retrieved from a study of TIL therapy for anti-PD-1-resistant metastatic lung cancer. Points from the study as a whole: Many TIL product clones were absent from baseline tumor, suggesting clonal contraction. Compared with baseline intratumoral T cells, expanded TIL cultures were more clonal and less diverse (roughly 6.5% vs 31%).

This was the immunoSEQ v3 assay. Sequencing depth was 1.5 million to 2 million read pairs for survey level, roughly 4.5-6 million for deep. TCRdb's table, derived via immunoSEQ multiplex PCR, lists solely in-frame clones and lacks some. The table includes roughly 9,800 clones, about 60% detected once. Described time point: pre-treatment sample, taken before nivolumab and TIL therapy. Tumor tissue came from excised metastases, mostly pleural nodules or supraclavicular lymph nodes. In regard to this clone: The antigen is undetermined.

V dropped 6 bases and J dropped 4 bases, with 15 bases sitting between them. CDR1 and CDR2 from the germline V gene are MNHEY and SVGAGI. The CDR3 is 14 amino acids. The sequence came from a person between 25 and 80 years old with non-small cell lung cancer. The sample in question was tumor tissue, obtained at baseline. The chain joins TRBV6-5 to TRBJ1-2, with D tentatively TRBD1 (5 bases). Written as DNA, the CDR3 is TGTGCCAGCAGCCAGGGCCACCGCGGCTATGGCTACACCTTC. It encodes CASSQGHRGYGYTF.